The 24 T cell receptor beta chains presented below share a single source sample, sequenced in a study of Graves' ophthalmopathy and Graves' hyperthyroidism. Researchers took RNA transcripts and amplified TCR beta CDR3 regions from them. First-round RT-PCR employed HTBI primers, with a second-round multiplex PCR after it. MiXCR, applied by TCRdb to the multiplex PCR reads, yields one record per CDR3 protein. The repertoire holds fewer than 250,000 distinct CDR3 sequences, with roughly 29% as singletons. The sample taken for sequencing was peripheral blood. These receptors all come from a man aged 50 or older with Graves' ophthalmopathy.

This clonotype is a singleton in its sample. The chain uses TRBV2 and TRBJ1-1; D might be TRBD1 (5 bases). The length of the CDR3 is 15 residues. V gave up 1 base and J gave up 4 bases, with 13 bases separating them. Germline V lookup: CDR1 SNHLY, CDR2 FYNNEI. CDR3 protein: CASSEDTGAGTEAFF. As DNA, the CDR3 is TGTGCCAGCAGTGAAGACACAGGAGCGGGCACTGAAGCTTTCTTT.

A few counts support this clonotype. This chain uses TRBV6-2 or TRBV6-3 with TRBJ2-7; 9 nucleotides match TRBD2. V lost 6 bases, J lost 4 bases, and 7 bases stayed unmatched. The CDR3 length is 14 residues. Germline V lookup: CDR1 MNHEY, CDR2 SVGEGT. This CDR3 is CASRGAGGGYEQYF. As DNA, the CDR3 is TGTGCCAGCAGAGGAGCGGGAGGCGGGTACGAGCAGTACTTC.

The rearrangement links TRBV6-2 or TRBV6-3 to TRBJ1-6; the D is unclear. V lost 2 bases and J lost 13, with 12 bases in between. This CDR3 comprises 13 residues. From germline, CDR1 is MNHEY and CDR2 SVGEGT. Here the CDR3 DNA reads TGTGCCAGCAGTTACCAATCCGCGACTCCCCTCCACTTT. Protein sequence: CASSYQSATPLHF.

This clonotype has ten or more counts. The chain employs TRBV12-3 or TRBV12-4 and TRBJ2-3; 9 bases fit TRBD1. V lost 5 bases to trimming and J lost 4 bases; unmatched junction nucleotides: 7. The CDR3 runs 15 residues. For the CDR3, the DNA is TGTGCCAGCAGTCCAGGGGACAGGGAGCCAGATACGCAGTATTTT. Protein product: CASSPGDREPDTQYF.

This clonotype was counted ten times or more. The chain employs TRBV7-2 and TRBJ2-7; D might be TRBD1 (5 bases). CDR1 and CDR2 (germline): SGHTA, FQGNSA. V lost 5 bases to trimming and J lost 3 bases, with 17 bases between them. The CDR3 sequence is 15 residues long. The CDR3 is CASSLFSRGGYEQYF. In DNA, the CDR3 is TGTGCCAGCAGCCTGTTTAGTAGGGGTGGCTACGAGCAGTACTTC.

This clonotype was observed at least ten times. This chain's CDR3 is CASSWAMGAYEQYF. In nucleotides, the CDR3 is TGTGCCAGCAGCTGGGCTATGGGCGCCTACGAGCAGTACTTC. The chain employs TRBV5-5 and TRBJ2-7; D call uncertain. The CDR3 runs 14 residues. Deletions cut 3 bases from V and 2 bases from J, with 12 bases between. Germline assignment: CDR1 SGHKS and CDR2 YYEKEE (reference sequence).

The V and J genes are TRBV6-2 or TRBV6-3 and TRBJ1-6; D is unclear. Trimming stripped 8 bases from V and 13 bases from J, with 12 bases between. CDR3 size: 11 residues. CDR1 and CDR2 (germline): MNHEY, SVGEGT. The CDR3 here is CASRTLWPLHF. CDR3 nucleotides: TGTGCCAGCCGGACTTTGTGGCCCCTCCACTTT.

The V gene is TRBV11-2, the J gene TRBJ2-7, with D possibly matching TRBD2 (6 bases). Trimming took off 4 bases at V and 3 bases at J, with 13 bases between the two ends. The CDR3 loop spans 14 amino acids. Germline CDR1 SGHAT, CDR2 FQNNGV. The CDR3 region has the DNA TGTGCCAGCAGCTGGGGGACTGCAGACTACGAGCAGTACTTC. It codes for CASSWGTADYEQYF.

The table lists this clonotype with many counts. This chain uses TRBV9 with TRBJ2-4; 7 nucleotides agree with TRBD2. The CDR3 spans 13 residues. Germline loops: CDR1 SGDLS, CDR2 YYNGEE. After removal of 2 bases from V and 16 bases from J, the junction contained 12 bases not matched to a gene. This CDR3 is CASSVEGRGLLYF. As DNA, the CDR3 is TGTGCCAGCAGCGTCGAAGGGCGGGGACTACTCTACTTC.

This clonotype was detected ten times or more. The chain joins TRBV18 to TRBJ2-7, with 9 bases matching TRBD1. The J segment lost 6 bases and the V segment lost 7 bases, leaving 7 bases of the junction unmatched. This CDR3 comprises 13 residues. CDR1 is KGHSH, CDR2 LQKENI, per germline. In nucleotides, the CDR3 is TGTGCCAGCTATTCGGGACAGGGAACCGAGCAGTACTTC. Amino acid sequence: CASYSGQGTEQYF.

This clonotype has a count of ten or more. The chain has TRBV7-8 and TRBJ2-2; D possibly matches TRBD1 or TRBD2 (6 bases each). Trimming left V 11 bases short and J 2 bases short, with 12 bases between. The length of the CDR3 is 13 residues. The germline V gene has CDR1 SGHVS and CDR2 FQNEAQ. In DNA form, the CDR3 reads TGTGCCTGGGGGCGGGGTAACACCGGGGAGCTGTTTTTT. Protein: CAWGRGNTGELFF.

V usage is TRBV12-3 or TRBV12-4 and J usage is TRBJ2-4; D may be TRBD2 (6 bases). V was trimmed by 6 bases and J by 0 bases, leaving 18 bases between them. CDR3 length: 17 residues. For the CDR3, the DNA is TGTGCCAGCAGCCTCACCCGGGGGTACCTAGCCAAAAACATTCAGTACTTC. It encodes CASSLTRGYLAKNIQYF.

This clonotype was seen many times. The chain combines TRBV27 with TRBJ1-1; tentatively, D is TRBD1 (6 bases). Germline CDR1 MNHEY, CDR2 SMNVEV (reference sequence). Trimming cost V 2 bases and J 4 bases, with 11 bases left between them. The CDR3 runs to 14 residues. CDR3 sequence: CASSLRGSGTEAFF. In DNA, the CDR3 is TGTGCCAGCAGTTTAAGGGGGAGCGGCACTGAAGCTTTCTTT.

This clonotype was found many times. The chain carries TRBV7-9 and TRBJ2-7, with D possibly TRBD2 on 6 matching bases. The CDR3 contains 15 residues. V lost 5 bases and J lost 3, with 17 bases in between. CDR1 and CDR2 from the germline V gene are SEHNR and FQNEAQ (reference sequence). The CDR3 protein is CASSPPQRAFYEQYF. In DNA form, the CDR3 reads TGTGCCAGCAGCCCCCCCCAGCGGGCCTTCTACGAGCAGTACTTC.

This clonotype was found many times. The chain combines TRBV27 with TRBJ2-5; D is undetermined. The V end was cut by 1 base, the J end by 1 base, with 7 bases between. The CDR3 runs to 14 residues. Germline assignment: CDR1 MNHEY and CDR2 SMNVEV (reference sequence). In DNA, the CDR3 is TGTGCCAGCAGTTTATTATCTGCCCAAGAGACCCAGTACTTC. This sequence encodes CASSLLSAQETQYF.

The table lists this clonotype with a count of one. The chain employs TRBV12-3 or TRBV12-4 and TRBJ2-7; weak D call: TRBD2 (6 bases). This CDR3 is built from 17 residues. With 1 base removed from V and 5 bases from J, the gap between germline ends came to 21 bases. CDR3 sequence: CASSLGAGRNLLDEQYF. CDR3 bases: TGTGCCAGCAGTTTAGGGGCGGGAAGGAACCTCCTAGACGAGCAGTACTTC.

This clonotype occurred many times. The V gene is TRBV6-6, the J gene TRBJ2-6; 8 bases agree with TRBD2. Germline V lookup: CDR1 MNHNY, CDR2 SVGAGI (reference sequence). The CDR3 has 15 amino acids. V lost 8 bases, J lost 0 bases, and 3 bases stayed unmatched. CDR3 loop: CASAGGVSGANVLTF. CDR3 DNA sequence: TGTGCCAGCGCCGGGGGGGTCTCTGGGGCCAACGTCCTGACTTTC.

This clonotype came up many times. The chain employs TRBV19 and TRBJ1-5, with TRBD1 matching 7 bases. CDR1 is LNHDA, CDR2 SQIVND, per germline (reference sequence). The junction had 7 bases not matched to a gene; V was cut back by 8 bases and J by 0 bases. The CDR3 consists of 15 residues. Written as DNA, the CDR3 is TGTGCCAGTGCGTGGGACAGAAATAGCAATCAGCCCCAGCATTTT. It encodes CASAWDRNSNQPQHF.

This clonotype has ten or more counts. The chain uses TRBV20-1 and TRBJ2-7; TRBD1 or TRBD2 may be the D gene (5 bases each). Trimming left V 6 bases short and J 3 bases short, with 15 bases between. CDR1 is DFQATT and CDR2 is SNEGSKA in the germline V gene (reference sequence). CDR3 length: 13 amino acids. The CDR3 nucleotides read TGCAGTGCCCGGGACCAGAAGGACTACGAGCAGTACTTC. This translates into CSARDQKDYEQYF.

This sequence joins TRBV27 and TRBJ2-7; D is unresolved. Germline CDR1 reads MNHEY; CDR2 reads SMNVEV (reference sequence). The CDR3 runs to 14 residues. Deletions cut 6 bases from V and 3 bases from J, with 15 bases between. For the CDR3, the DNA is TGTGCCAGCAGATCACAGATATACGGCTACGAGCAGTACTTC. Translation: CASRSQIYGYEQYF.

This clonotype occurred a few times. This chain connects TRBV15 to TRBJ1-5; D unresolved. V was trimmed by 1 base and J by 0 bases, leaving 16 bases between them. Germline V lookup: CDR1 LNHNV, CDR2 YYDKDF (reference sequence). The CDR3 is 18 amino acids. In DNA, the CDR3 is TGTGCCACCAGCAGAGGAGGAACAGCTCTTTATAGCAATCAGCCCCAGCATTTT. Translated, it gives CATSRGGTALYSNQPQHF.

Here the CDR3 reads CASSPEGTSAFF. CDR3 nucleotide sequence: TGTGCCAGCAGCCCCGAAGGGACGTCAGCTTTCTTT. The rearrangement links TRBV7-2 to TRBJ1-1; TRBD1 might be the D (5 bases). This CDR3 is 12 amino acids long. Germline values: CDR1 SGHTA, CDR2 FQGNSA. The V and J ends lost 5 bases and 10 bases respectively, with 14 bases between them.

This clonotype came up many times. V is TRBV6-1 and J is TRBJ2-7; D may correspond to TRBD1 or TRBD2 (5 bases each). The CDR3 totals 14 residues. V dropped 6 bases and J dropped 0 bases, with 12 bases sitting between them. Germline V gene sequence: CDR1 MNHNS, CDR2 SASEGT. The DNA of the CDR3 is TGTGCCAGCAGCGCCGGGACCGGCTCCTACGAGCAGTACTTC. Protein sequence: CASSAGTGSYEQYF.

The table lists this clonotype with many counts. The chain links TRBV6-5 to TRBJ2-3, with TRBD2 matching 8 bases. The germline V gene encodes CDR1 MNHEY and CDR2 SVGAGI. The length of the CDR3 is 15 residues. V lost 4 bases and J lost 0; bases outside the gene matches: 3. In DNA form, the CDR3 reads TGTGCCAGCAGTTTCGAGCGGGGGAGCACAGATACGCAGTATTTT. This translates into CASSFERGSTDTQYF.